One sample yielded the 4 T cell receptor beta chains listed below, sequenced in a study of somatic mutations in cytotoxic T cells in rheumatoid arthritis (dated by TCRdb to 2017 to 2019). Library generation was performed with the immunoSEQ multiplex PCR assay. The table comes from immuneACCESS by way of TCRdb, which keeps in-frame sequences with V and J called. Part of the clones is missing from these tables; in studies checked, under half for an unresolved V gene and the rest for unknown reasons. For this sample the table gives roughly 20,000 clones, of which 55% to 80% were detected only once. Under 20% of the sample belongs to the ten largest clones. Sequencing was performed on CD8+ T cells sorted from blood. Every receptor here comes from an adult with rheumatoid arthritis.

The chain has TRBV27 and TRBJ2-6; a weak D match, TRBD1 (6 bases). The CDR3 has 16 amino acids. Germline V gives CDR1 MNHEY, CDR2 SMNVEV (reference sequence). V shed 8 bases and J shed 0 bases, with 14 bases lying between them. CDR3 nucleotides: TGTGCCAGCGGGACAATCCGCTCCTCTGGGGCCAACGTCCTGACTTTC. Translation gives CASGTIRSSGANVLTF.

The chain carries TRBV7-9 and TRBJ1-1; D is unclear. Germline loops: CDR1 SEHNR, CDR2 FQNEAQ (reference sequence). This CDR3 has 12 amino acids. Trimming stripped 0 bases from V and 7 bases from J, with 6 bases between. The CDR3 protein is CASSLAGNEAFF. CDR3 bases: TGTGCCAGCAGCTTAGCGGGGAATGAAGCTTTCTTT.

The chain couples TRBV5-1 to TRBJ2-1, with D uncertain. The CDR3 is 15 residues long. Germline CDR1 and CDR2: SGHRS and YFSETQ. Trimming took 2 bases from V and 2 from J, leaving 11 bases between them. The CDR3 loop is CASSLGDGPYNEQFF. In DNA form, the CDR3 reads TGCGCCAGCAGCTTAGGAGACGGACCCTACAATGAGCAGTTCTTC. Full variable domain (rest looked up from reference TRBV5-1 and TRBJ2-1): KAGVTQTPRYLIKTRGQQVTLSCSPISGHRSVSWYQQTPGQGLQFLFEYFSETQRNKGNFPGRFSGRQFSNSRSEMNVSTLELGDSALYLCASSLGDGPYNEQFFGPGTRLTVL.

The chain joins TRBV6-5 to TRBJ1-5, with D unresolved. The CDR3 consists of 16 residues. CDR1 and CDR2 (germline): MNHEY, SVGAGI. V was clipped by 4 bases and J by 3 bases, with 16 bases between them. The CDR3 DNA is TGTGCCAGCAGTTCTCAAAAAGGAGGGCACAATCAGCCCCAGCATTTT. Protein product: CASSSQKGGHNQPQHF.